This TCR beta chain was recovered during a study of cytomegalovirus exposure and HLA in healthy donors. The PCR made use of 60 Vbeta and 13 Jbeta primers. Clones were sequenced by immunoSEQ multiplex PCR, and TCRdb holds only the in-frame ones, with some missing. Among about 100,000 clones listed, around four fifths were seen once. This CDR3 has 15 amino acids. Germline V gene data show CDR1 as MGHRA and CDR2 as YSYEKL. Trimming cost V 3 bases and J 6 bases; bases outside gene matches: 5. As regards this clone: Its antigen is undetermined.

Whole-study findings and limits: Reported results showed that the classifier diagnosed cytomegalovirus status with high specificity and sensitivity. A few chains linked to CMV were shown in vitro to be specific for CMV antigens.

The sequencing input was PBMCs. V is TRBV4-1 and J is TRBJ2-1; 10 bases align to TRBD1. The clonotype comes from a man aged 50-60 years in good health and CMV-seropositive. The CDR3 sequence: CASSQGQGFGNEQFF. In DNA form, the CDR3 reads TGCGCCAGCAGCCAGGGACAGGGGTTCGGCAATGAGCAGTTCTTC.